Below are 27 T cell receptor beta chains sequenced from a single sample in a study of T cell changes during pregnancy in multiple sclerosis. Repertoires were generated with immunoSEQ multiplex PCR, while TCRdb's copy carries only in-frame clones and drops some. Of 45,000 to 70,000 clones in the sample, 92% were seen once. Sequencing was performed on peripheral blood, taken in the third trimester of pregnancy. The receptors originated from a female donor in good health, enrolled as a control in a pregnancy study.

This chain joins TRBV29-1 and TRBJ1-2, with unresolved D. Germline assignment: CDR1 SQVTM and CDR2 ANQGSEA. V was cut by 7 bases and J by 1 base, with 16 bases left in between. This CDR3 has 14 residues. This CDR3 reads CSAVNTNRNYGYTF. The CDR3 region has the DNA TGCAGCGCCGTTAATACAAACCGTAACTATGGCTACACCTTC. The complete variable domain, with remaining parts taken from reference TRBV29-1 and TRBJ1-2, reads SAVISQKPSRDICQRGTSLTIQCQVDSQVTMMFWYRQQPGQSLTLIATANQGSEATYESGFVIDKFPISRPNLTFSTLTVSNMSPEDSSIYLCSAVNTNRNYGYTFGSGTRLTVV.

V and J are TRBV2 and TRBJ1-2; 8 bases fit TRBD1. There are 17 residues in the CDR3. V shed 5 bases and J 0 bases; nucleotides not matched to a gene: 11. Germline V gives CDR1 SNHLY, CDR2 FYNNEI. CDR3 loop: CASSPRTGMGSNYGYTF. CDR3 DNA: TGTGCCAGCAGTCCAAGGACAGGGATGGGATCTAACTATGGCTACACCTTC.

This chain uses TRBV11-1 with TRBJ2-1, with D perhaps matching TRBD1 (5 bases). Between the trimmed V and J ends, which lost 2 bases and 6 bases, there was a span of 14 bases. CDR3 size: 15 residues. Germline V gene sequence: CDR1 SGHAT, CDR2 FQDESV (reference sequence). The CDR3 spells CASSLTPTVSNEQFF. CDR3 coding DNA: TGTGCCAGCAGCTTAACTCCGACAGTTTCCAATGAGCAGTTCTTC.

The chain combines TRBV30 with TRBJ2-2; D uncertain. In germline, CDR1 is GTSNPN, CDR2 SVGIG (reference sequence). V lost 0 bases, J lost 7 bases, and 6 bases lay in between. This CDR3 has 12 residues. The CDR3 region is CAWSVHDGELFF. CDR3 nucleotide sequence: TGTGCCTGGAGTGTACATGACGGGGAGCTGTTTTTT.

This chain links TRBV19 with TRBJ2-7; 7 bases agree with TRBD1. Per the germline V gene, CDR1 is LNHDA and CDR2 is SQIVND (reference sequence). The CDR3 length is 11 residues. J gave up 5 bases and V 5 bases, and 0 bases lay outside the gene matches. The CDR3 here is CASSDRDEQYF. CDR3 DNA: TGTGCCAGTAGTGACAGGGACGAGCAGTACTTC.

The J gene is TRBJ1-5, the V gene TRBV6-5; weak D call: TRBD1 (6 bases). Germline CDR1 MNHEY, CDR2 SVGAGI. This CDR3 is built from 14 residues. Deletions cut 5 bases from V and 4 bases from J, with 12 bases between. CDR3 loop: CASSVGQFNQPQHF. The CDR3 nucleotides are TGTGCCAGCAGTGTCGGACAGTTTAATCAGCCCCAGCATTTT.

CDR3 in amino acids: CAISETRSAGGAHTQYF. The CDR3 DNA reads TGTGCCATCAGTGAGACTCGGTCGGCGGGAGGTGCGCATACGCAGTATTTT. V usage is TRBV10-3 and J usage is TRBJ2-3; 8 positions agree with TRBD2. Germline CDR1 reads ENHRY; CDR2 reads SYGVKD. Trimming removed 2 bases from V and 7 bases from J; junction bases left unmatched: 14. This CDR3 spans 17 amino acids.

This rearrangement joins TRBV5-5 to TRBJ1-2; 9 bases fit TRBD1. The CDR3 loop spans 13 amino acids. Germline lookup yields CDR1 SGHKS and CDR2 YYEKEE (reference sequence). After removal of 4 bases from V and 6 bases from J, the junction contained 4 bases not matched to a gene. The CDR3 DNA follows: TGTGCCAGCAGCCCCTGGACAGGGGATGGCTACACCTTC. Translating it yields CASSPWTGDGYTF. Combining the CDR3 with reference TRBV5-5 and TRBJ1-2 gives the whole variable domain DAGVTQSPTHLIKTRGQQVTLRCSPISGHKSVSWYQQVLGQGPQFIFQYYEKEERGRGNFPDRFSARQFPNYSSELNVNALLLGDSALYLCASSPWTGDGYTFGSGTRLTVV.

The chain is built from TRBV6-1 and TRBJ2-2, with 12 positions matching TRBD2. V dropped 1 base and J dropped 4; count of bases not matched to a gene: 4. The germline V gene has CDR1 MNHNS and CDR2 SASEGT. This CDR3 spans 17 amino acids. Here the CDR3 reads CASSEGTSGDITGELFF. CDR3 sequence (DNA): TGTGCCAGCAGTGAAGGGACTAGCGGGGACATCACCGGGGAGCTGTTTTTT.

Worth noting for this clone: The same CDR3 can be traced to other DNA sequences in this sample. CDR3 sequence (DNA): TGTGCCAGCAGCTTAACGGGCCGCACTGAAGCTTTCTTT. As protein: CASSLTGRTEAFF. This chain joins TRBV7-3 and TRBJ1-1; D is ambiguous. Trimming removed 0 bases at V and 4 bases at J, with 6 bases between. The V gene's germline CDR1 is SGHTA and CDR2 FQGTGA. The CDR3 spans 13 residues. The complete variable domain, with remaining parts taken from reference TRBV7-3 and TRBJ1-1, reads GAGVSQTPSNKVTEKGKYVELRCDPISGHTALYWYRQSLGQGPEFLIYFQGTGAADDSGLPNDRFFAVRPEGSVSTLKIQRTERGDSAVYLCASSLTGRTEAFFGQGTRLTVV.

The CDR3 loop reads CASSATGLGDNEQFF. For the CDR3, the DNA is TGTGCCAGCAGTGCAACAGGGTTGGGGGACAATGAGCAGTTCTTC. The V gene is TRBV6-5, the J gene TRBJ2-1, with D perhaps matching TRBD1 (6 bases). Germline V gives CDR1 MNHEY, CDR2 SVGAGI. CDR3 length equals 15 residues. Deletions cut 5 bases from V and 5 bases from J, with 16 bases between.

The rearrangement joins TRBV12-5 to TRBJ1-5; a weak D match, TRBD1 (6 bases). V was shortened by 6 bases and J by 0 bases, with 9 bases between the two germline ends. Germline V gene data show CDR1 as LGHNT and CDR2 as FRNRAP. The CDR3 sequence is 14 residues long. As DNA, the CDR3 is TGTGCTAGTGGCCAGGACAGTAGCAATCAGCCCCAGCATTTT. Residues: CASGQDSSNQPQHF.

This clone was seen once. The chain is built from TRBV30 and TRBJ1-2, with TRBD1 matching over 8 bases. With 0 bases clipped from V and 3 bases from J, the junction kept 15 bases outside the gene matches. Per the germline V gene, CDR1 is GTSNPN and CDR2 is SVGIG (reference sequence). This CDR3 comprises 18 residues. CDR3 amino acids: CAWSVRTPRGPADYGYTF. The CDR3 DNA reads as TGTGCCTGGAGTGTACGAACCCCCAGGGGGCCCGCCGACTATGGCTACACCTTC.

This clone has just one count. This sequence joins TRBV7-9 and TRBJ1-2, with TRBD1 identical over 7 bases. There are 16 residues in the CDR3. J was trimmed by 4 bases and V by 3 bases; bases with no gene match: 11. Germline CDR1 reads SEHNR; CDR2 reads FQNEAQ (reference sequence). CDR3 DNA: TGTGCCAGCAGCTTTAGACTTGACAGGGAATCCTATGGCTACACCTTC. It yields the protein CASSFRLDRESYGYTF.

There are many counts of this clone. V is TRBV19 and J is TRBJ1-1; 8 positions match TRBD1. Germline trimming cut 5 bases from V and 11 bases from J; bases unmatched to any gene: 7. Germline-derived CDR1 and CDR2 are LNHDA and SQIVND (reference sequence). The CDR3 spans 12 residues. The CDR3 bases are TGTGCCAGTAGTCCACGGACAGGGACGGCTTTCTTT. Its translation is CASSPRTGTAFF. Looking up the rest from reference TRBV19 and TRBJ1-1 gives the full variable domain: DGGITQSPKYLFRKEGQNVTLSCEQNLNHDAMYWYRQDPGQGLRLIYYSQIVNDFQKGDIAEGYSVSREKKESFPLTVTSAQKNPTAFYLCASSPRTGTAFFGQGTRLTVV.

The rearrangement links TRBV5-4 to TRBJ2-7; 7 bases line up with TRBD1. The CDR3 runs to 14 residues. The ends lost 5 bases at V and 0 bases at J; junction bases unmatched: 5. Per the germline V gene, CDR1 is SGHNT and CDR2 is YYREEE (reference sequence). The CDR3 here is CASRPDRASYEQYF. DNA of the CDR3: TGTGCCAGCAGACCCGACAGGGCCTCCTACGAGCAGTACTTC.

This chain joins TRBV9 and TRBJ2-2, with D possibly matching TRBD1 (6 bases). The CDR3 runs 14 residues. Trimming took off 4 bases at V and 7 bases at J, with 14 bases between the two ends. Looked up from germline, CDR1 is SGDLS and CDR2 is YYNGEE. The CDR3 loop reads CASSLYSGDGELFF. The CDR3 DNA is TGTGCCAGCAGCCTCTATTCAGGGGACGGGGAGCTGTTTTTT.

J is TRBJ2-3 and V is TRBV9; TRBD2 aligns across 8 bases. The length of the CDR3 is 15 residues. V trimming: 1 base; J trimming: 4 bases; junction bases outside the gene matches: 5. Germline values: CDR1 SGDLS, CDR2 YYNGEE. CDR3 nucleotides: TGTGCCAGCAGCGTAATGCGGGGGGTTGCAGATACGCAGTATTTT. Translating it yields CASSVMRGVADTQYF.

The chain joins TRBV7-6 to TRBJ1-4; 9 bases are shared with TRBD1. Per germline, CDR1 SGHVS and CDR2 FNYEAQ. J lost 10 bases, V lost 6 bases, and 9 bases had no gene match. The length of the CDR3 is 14 residues. CDR3 coding DNA: TGTGCCAGCAGTCGGGACAGGGAACGGGGAAAACTGTTTTTT. This translates into CASSRDRERGKLFF. Full variable domain (missing parts from reference TRBV7-6 and TRBJ1-4): GAGVSQSPRYKVTKRGQDVALRCDPISGHVSLYWYRQALGQGPEFLTYFNYEAQQDKSGLPNDRFSAERPEGSISTLTIQRTEQRDSAMYRCASSRDRERGKLFFGSGTQLSVL.

The sample holds a few counts of this clone. The V call is TRBV6-5, the J call TRBJ1-5, with TRBD1 as a possible D gene (6 bases). Deletions cut 6 bases from V and 1 base from J, with 13 bases between. The length of the CDR3 is 15 residues. The germline gives CDR1 MNHEY, CDR2 SVGAGI. The CDR3 coding sequence is TGTGCCAGCAGGCGAGGGGGTTCCAGCAATCAGCCCCAGCATTTT. Its translation: CASRRGGSSNQPQHF.

V gene TRBV5-1 combines with J gene TRBJ2-2; D not resolved. V lost 6 bases, J lost 6 bases, and 6 bases lay in between. Germline CDR1 is SGHRS and CDR2 is YFSETQ. This CDR3 is built from 11 residues. The CDR3 sequence: CASTLAGELFF. CDR3 bases: TGCGCCAGCACCCTTGCCGGGGAGCTGTTTTTT.

The chain is built from TRBV5-4 and TRBJ2-3, with TRBD2 matching 11 bases. CDR3 length: 15 amino acids. Germline V CDR1 and CDR2: SGHNT, YYREEE (reference sequence). J was trimmed by 8 bases and V by 4 bases; bases with no gene match: 9. The CDR3 loop is CASSTTSGGPSTQYF. CDR3 nucleotides: TGTGCCAGCAGCACAACTAGCGGGGGTCCCTCTACGCAGTATTTT.

The gene calls are TRBV6-5 and TRBJ2-7, with 8 bases lining up with TRBD1. The V segment lost 7 bases and the J segment 3 bases; nucleotides outside the gene matches: 5. The CDR3 has 13 residues. Per germline, CDR1 MNHEY and CDR2 SVGAGI. The CDR3 DNA reads as TGTGCCAGCACCCCCGGGACAGGCTACGAGCAGTACTTC. It specifies CASTPGTGYEQYF.

V is TRBV9 and J is TRBJ2-7; 8 nucleotides agree with TRBD1. The V and J ends lost 4 bases and 3 bases, in that order; junction bases with no gene match: 18. The germline gives CDR1 SGDLS, CDR2 YYNGEE. This CDR3 is built from 18 residues. Written as DNA, the CDR3 is TGTGCCAGCAGCCCCCGACAGGGGTTGGGGATTAGGGTCTACGAGCAGTACTTC. Its translation is CASSPRQGLGIRVYEQYF.

The CDR3 DNA follows: TGCAGCGTTGGGGGAGACAGGGGGGGAAAAACCGGGGAGCTGTTTTTT. Translated, it gives CSVGGDRGGKTGELFF. The V and J genes are TRBV29-1 and TRBJ2-2, with 9 nucleotides matching TRBD1. J gave up 5 bases and V 4 bases, and 11 bases lay outside the gene matches. Germline CDR1 and CDR2: SQVTM and ANQGSEA. This CDR3 has 16 amino acids.

CDR3 coding DNA: TGTGCCAGTAGCCCTACTGTCCTCTATGGCTACACCTTC. Translation: CASSPTVLYGYTF. The V call is TRBV19, the J call TRBJ1-2; no definite D call. This CDR3 spans 13 amino acids. CDR1 LNHDA and CDR2 SQIVND come from the germline V gene (reference sequence). V was shortened by 6 bases and J by 4 bases, with 12 bases between the two germline ends.

The chain combines TRBV25-1 with TRBJ2-1, with TRBD2 matching 12 bases. The junction had 13 bases not matched to a gene; V was cut back by 6 bases and J by 7 bases. Germline assignment: CDR1 MGHDK and CDR2 SYGVNS. This CDR3 has 17 amino acids. For the CDR3, the DNA is TGTGCCAGCAGCCCTCCCGAGACTAGCGGGAGTCTAAATGAGCAGTTCTTC. The encoded protein is CASSPPETSGSLNEQFF.